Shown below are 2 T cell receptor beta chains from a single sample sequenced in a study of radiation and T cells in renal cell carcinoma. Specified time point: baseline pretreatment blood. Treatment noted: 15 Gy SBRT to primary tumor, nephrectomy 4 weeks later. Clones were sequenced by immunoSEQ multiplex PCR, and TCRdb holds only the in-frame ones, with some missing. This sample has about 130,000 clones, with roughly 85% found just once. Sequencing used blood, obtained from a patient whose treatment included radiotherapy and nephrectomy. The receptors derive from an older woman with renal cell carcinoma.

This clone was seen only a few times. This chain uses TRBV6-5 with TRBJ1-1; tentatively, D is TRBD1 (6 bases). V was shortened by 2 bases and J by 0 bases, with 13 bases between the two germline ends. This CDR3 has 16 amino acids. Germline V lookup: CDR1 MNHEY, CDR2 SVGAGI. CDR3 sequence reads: CASSYQGIRLNTEAFF. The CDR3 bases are TGTGCCAGCAGTTACCAGGGGATCAGACTGAACACTGAAGCTTTCTTT.

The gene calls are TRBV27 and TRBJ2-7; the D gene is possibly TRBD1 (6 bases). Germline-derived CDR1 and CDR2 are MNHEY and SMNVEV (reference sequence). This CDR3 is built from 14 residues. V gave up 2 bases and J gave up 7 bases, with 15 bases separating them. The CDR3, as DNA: TGTGCCAGCAGTTTAGGTACAGGGCTCTTTGAGCAGTACTTC. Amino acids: CASSLGTGLFEQYF.